This T cell receptor (beta chain) was sequenced for a study of cytomegalovirus exposure and HLA in healthy donors. Both 60 Vbeta primers and 13 Jbeta primers went into the PCR. The data were produced by immunoSEQ multiplex PCR, yet TCRdb's version contains in-frame clones alone and is incomplete. Among 200,000 to 250,000 clones, more than 75% were seen once, and the ten largest hold 2.7%. Healthy people donating bone marrow made up the donors. The specimen sequenced was PBMCs. This TCR was recovered from a woman in her forties in good health and CMV-seronegative.

Here the CDR3 reads CASSPQGSSYNSPLHF. The CDR3 nucleotides are TGTGCCAGCAGTCCCCAGGGAAGCTCCTATAATTCACCCCTCCACTTT. The V gene is TRBV28, the J gene TRBJ1-6, with D possibly being TRBD1 (5 bases). V shed 5 bases and J shed 0 bases, with 11 bases lying between them. Per the germline V gene, CDR1 is MDHEN and CDR2 is SYDVKM. The CDR3 sequence is 16 residues long.